Presented here are 2 T cell receptor beta chains from one specimen sequenced in a study of blood T cell repertoires in COVID-19. The method was immunoSEQ multiplex PCR; TCRdb's version includes in-frame clones alone and lacks a portion of them. This sample has about 180,000 clones; 70% to 90% occur once, and the top ten carry roughly 18%. The material sequenced was peripheral blood. Receptors were obtained from a person aged 70 to 85 with COVID-19, enrolled during active disease.

This chain links TRBV12-3 or TRBV12-4 with TRBJ2-5; 7 positions match TRBD2. The V segment lost 6 bases and the J segment 13 bases; nucleotides outside the gene matches: 8. The CDR3 contains 11 residues. The CDR3 reads CASSRRGKVYF. In DNA, the CDR3 is TGTGCCAGCAGCCGGCGGGGGAAGGTGTACTTC.

The genes are TRBV3-1 (or the pseudogene TRBV3-2) and TRBJ1-2; 8 bases are a match to TRBD1. The CDR3 extends over 16 amino acids. Germline assignment: CDR1 LGHDT and CDR2 YNNKEL (reference sequence). V was clipped by 4 bases and J by 3 bases; unmatched bases: 10. Here the CDR3 reads CASSPSPGGAHYGYTF. Written as DNA, the CDR3 is TGTGCCAGCAGCCCGTCCCCAGGGGGCGCTCACTATGGCTACACCTTC.